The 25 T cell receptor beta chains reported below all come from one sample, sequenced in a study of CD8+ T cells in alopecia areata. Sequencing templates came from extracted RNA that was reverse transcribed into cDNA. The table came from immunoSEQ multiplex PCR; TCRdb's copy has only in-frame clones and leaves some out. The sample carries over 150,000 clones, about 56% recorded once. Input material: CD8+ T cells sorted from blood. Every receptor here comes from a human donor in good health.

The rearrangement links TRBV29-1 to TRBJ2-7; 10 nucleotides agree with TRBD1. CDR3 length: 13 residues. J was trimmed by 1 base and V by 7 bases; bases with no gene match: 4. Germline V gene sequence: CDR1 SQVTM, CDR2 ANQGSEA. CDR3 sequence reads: CSAGQGVSYEQYF. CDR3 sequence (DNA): TGCAGCGCCGGACAGGGGGTGTCCTACGAGCAGTACTTC.

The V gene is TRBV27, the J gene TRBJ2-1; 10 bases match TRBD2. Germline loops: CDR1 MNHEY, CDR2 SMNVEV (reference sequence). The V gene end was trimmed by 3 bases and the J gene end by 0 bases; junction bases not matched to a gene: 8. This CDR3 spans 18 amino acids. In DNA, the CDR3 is TGTGCCAGCAGTTTGTCTAGCGGGGGACCAAGCTCCTACAATGAGCAGTTCTTC. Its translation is CASSLSSGGPSSYNEQFF.

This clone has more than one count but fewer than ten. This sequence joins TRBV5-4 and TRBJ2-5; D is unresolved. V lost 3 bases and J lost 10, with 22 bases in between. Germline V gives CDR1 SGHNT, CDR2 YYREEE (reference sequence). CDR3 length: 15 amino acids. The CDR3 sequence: CASSSDSRTPSDQYF. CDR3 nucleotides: TGTGCCAGCAGCTCGGATAGTAGGACCCCATCGGACCAGTACTTC.

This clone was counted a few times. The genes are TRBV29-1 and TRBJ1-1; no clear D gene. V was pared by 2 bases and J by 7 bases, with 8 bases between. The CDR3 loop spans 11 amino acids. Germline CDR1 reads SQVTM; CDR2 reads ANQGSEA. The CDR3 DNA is TGCAGCGTTGAAACTGATTTTGAAGCTTTCTTT. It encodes CSVETDFEAFF.

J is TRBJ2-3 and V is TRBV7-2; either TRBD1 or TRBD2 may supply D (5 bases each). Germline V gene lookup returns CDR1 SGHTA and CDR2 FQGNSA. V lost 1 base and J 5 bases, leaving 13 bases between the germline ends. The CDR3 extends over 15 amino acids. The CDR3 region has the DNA TGTGCCAGCAGCTTAGTCCCCCCGGGGCGAGATACGCAGTATTTT. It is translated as CASSLVPPGRDTQYF.

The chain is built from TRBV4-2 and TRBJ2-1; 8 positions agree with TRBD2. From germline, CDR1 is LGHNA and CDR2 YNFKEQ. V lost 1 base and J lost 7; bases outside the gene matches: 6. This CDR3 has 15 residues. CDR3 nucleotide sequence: TGTGCCAGCAGCCAAGTTACGGGGGGGCCAAATGAGCAGTTCTTC. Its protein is CASSQVTGGPNEQFF.

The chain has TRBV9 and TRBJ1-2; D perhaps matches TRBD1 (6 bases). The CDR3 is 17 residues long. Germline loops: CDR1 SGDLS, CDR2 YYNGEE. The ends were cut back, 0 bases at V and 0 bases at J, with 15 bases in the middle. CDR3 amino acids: CASSVEGGPEANYGYTF. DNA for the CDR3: TGTGCCAGCAGCGTAGAGGGGGGGCCGGAGGCTAACTATGGCTACACCTTC.

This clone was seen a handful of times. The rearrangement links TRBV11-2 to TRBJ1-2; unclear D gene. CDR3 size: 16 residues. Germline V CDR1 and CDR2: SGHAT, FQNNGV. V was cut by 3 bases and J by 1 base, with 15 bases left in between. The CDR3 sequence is CASSFGRGSLNYGYTF. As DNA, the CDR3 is TGTGCCAGCAGCTTTGGCCGGGGAAGCCTTAACTATGGCTACACCTTC.

The CDR3 DNA sequence: TGCAGCGTTGGTTCCGAGACCCAGTACTTC. This gives the protein CSVGSETQYF. The J gene is TRBJ2-5, the V gene TRBV29-1; no reliable D call. The CDR3 runs to 10 residues. Between the trimmed V and J ends, which lost 4 bases and 5 bases, there was a span of 5 bases. Germline assignment: CDR1 SQVTM and CDR2 ANQGSEA.

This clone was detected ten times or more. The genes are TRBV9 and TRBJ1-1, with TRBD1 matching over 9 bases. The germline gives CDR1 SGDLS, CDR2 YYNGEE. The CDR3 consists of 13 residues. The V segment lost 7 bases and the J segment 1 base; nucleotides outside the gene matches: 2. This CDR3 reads CASRQGGNTEAFF. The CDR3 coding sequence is TGTGCCAGCCGACAGGGGGGGAACACTGAAGCTTTCTTT.

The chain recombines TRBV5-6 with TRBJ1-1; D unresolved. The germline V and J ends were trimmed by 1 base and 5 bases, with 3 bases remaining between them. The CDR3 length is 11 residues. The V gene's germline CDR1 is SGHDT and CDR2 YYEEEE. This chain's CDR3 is CASSLRTEAFF. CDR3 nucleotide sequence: TGTGCCAGCAGCTTGAGGACTGAAGCTTTCTTT.

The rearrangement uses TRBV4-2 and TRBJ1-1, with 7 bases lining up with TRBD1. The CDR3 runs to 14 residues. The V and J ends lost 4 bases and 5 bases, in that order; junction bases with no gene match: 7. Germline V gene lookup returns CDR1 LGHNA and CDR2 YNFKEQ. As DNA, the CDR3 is TGTGCCAGCAGCCCAGACAGGGAGAGAACTGAAGCTTTCTTT. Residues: CASSPDRERTEAFF.

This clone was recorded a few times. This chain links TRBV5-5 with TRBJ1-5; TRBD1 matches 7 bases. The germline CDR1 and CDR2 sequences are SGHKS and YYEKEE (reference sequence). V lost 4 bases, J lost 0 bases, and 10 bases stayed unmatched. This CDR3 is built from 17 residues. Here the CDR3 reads CASSTEDRRYSNQPQHF. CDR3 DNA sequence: TGTGCCAGCAGCACAGAGGACAGGCGTTATAGCAATCAGCCCCAGCATTTT.

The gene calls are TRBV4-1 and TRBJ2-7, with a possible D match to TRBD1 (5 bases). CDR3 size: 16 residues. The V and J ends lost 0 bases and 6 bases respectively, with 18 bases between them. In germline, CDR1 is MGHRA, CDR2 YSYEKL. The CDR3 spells CASSQDQPGALGEQYF. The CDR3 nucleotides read TGCGCCAGCAGCCAAGATCAACCTGGGGCGCTCGGCGAGCAGTACTTC.

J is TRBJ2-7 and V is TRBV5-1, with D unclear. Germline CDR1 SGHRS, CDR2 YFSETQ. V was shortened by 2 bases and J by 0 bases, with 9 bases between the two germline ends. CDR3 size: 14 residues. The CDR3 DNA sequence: TGCGCCAGCAGCTTATTGGAGAGCTCCTACGAGCAGTACTTC. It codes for CASSLLESSYEQYF.

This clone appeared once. The DNA of the CDR3 is TGCAGCGTTGCAGGACAGGGGTTCGACAATGAGCAGTTCTTC. Its translation is CSVAGQGFDNEQFF. V and J are TRBV29-1 and TRBJ2-1; 9 bases line up with TRBD1. Germline-derived CDR1 and CDR2 are SQVTM and ANQGSEA. This CDR3 is built from 14 residues. Trimming took 4 bases from V and 5 from J; bases not matched to a gene: 6.

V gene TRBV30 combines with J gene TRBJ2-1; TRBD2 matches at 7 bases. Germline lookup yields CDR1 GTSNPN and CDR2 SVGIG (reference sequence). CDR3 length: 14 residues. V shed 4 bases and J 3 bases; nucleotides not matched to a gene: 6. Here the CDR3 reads CAWKFLAVYNEQFF. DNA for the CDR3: TGTGCCTGGAAGTTTCTAGCGGTCTACAATGAGCAGTTCTTC.

The CDR3 bases are TGTGCCAGCAGCTCAGAGGTAGGGGTCTACGAGCAGTACTTC. Translation: CASSSEVGVYEQYF. The chain has TRBV7-8 and TRBJ2-7, with a tentative D call TRBD1 (5 bases). The length of the CDR3 is 14 residues. Germline V gene lookup returns CDR1 SGHVS and CDR2 FQNEAQ. The V and J ends lost 4 bases and 3 bases respectively, with 13 bases between them.

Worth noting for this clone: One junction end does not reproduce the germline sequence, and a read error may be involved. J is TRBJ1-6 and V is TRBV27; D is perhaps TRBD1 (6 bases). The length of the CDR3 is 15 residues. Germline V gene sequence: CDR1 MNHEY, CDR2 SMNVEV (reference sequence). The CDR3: CASTLQGDYNSPLHF. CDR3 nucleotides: TGTGCCAGCACTTTACAGGGTGACTATAATTCACCCCTCCACTTT.

CDR3 coding DNA: TGCGCCAGCAGGCCTACTAGCGGGGAACCCTCCTTCACAGATACGCAGTATTTT. It is translated as CASRPTSGEPSFTDTQYF. The gene calls are TRBV5-1 and TRBJ2-3, with 10 bases matching TRBD2. The CDR3 runs 18 residues. In germline, CDR1 is SGHRS, CDR2 YFSETQ. J gave up 2 bases and V 5 bases, and 14 bases lay outside the gene matches.

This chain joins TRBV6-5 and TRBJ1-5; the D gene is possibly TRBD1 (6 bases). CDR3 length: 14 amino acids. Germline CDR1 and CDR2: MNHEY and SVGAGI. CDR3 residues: CSTAGTRGNQPQHF. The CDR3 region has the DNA TGTTCGACGGCCGGGACAAGGGGCAATCAGCCCCAGCATTTT.

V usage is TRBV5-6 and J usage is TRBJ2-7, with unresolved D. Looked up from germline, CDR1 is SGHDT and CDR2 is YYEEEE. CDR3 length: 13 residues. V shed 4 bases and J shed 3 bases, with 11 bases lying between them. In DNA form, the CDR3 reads TGTGCCAGCAGCCTACAGAGTTACTACGAGCAGTACTTC. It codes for CASSLQSYYEQYF.

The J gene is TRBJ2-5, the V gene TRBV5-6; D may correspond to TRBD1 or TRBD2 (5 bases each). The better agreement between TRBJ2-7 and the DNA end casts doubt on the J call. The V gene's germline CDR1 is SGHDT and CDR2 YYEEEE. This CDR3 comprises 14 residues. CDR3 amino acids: CASSFGTGSYEQYF. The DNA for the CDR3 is TGTGCCAGCAGCTTCGGGACGGGATCCTACGAGCAGTACTTC.

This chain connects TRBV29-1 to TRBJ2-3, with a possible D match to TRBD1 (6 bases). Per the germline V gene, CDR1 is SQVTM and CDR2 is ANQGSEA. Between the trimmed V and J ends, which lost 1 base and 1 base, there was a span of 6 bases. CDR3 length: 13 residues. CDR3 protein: CSVEGTGTDTQYF. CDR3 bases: TGCAGCGTTGAAGGGACAGGCACAGATACGCAGTATTTT.

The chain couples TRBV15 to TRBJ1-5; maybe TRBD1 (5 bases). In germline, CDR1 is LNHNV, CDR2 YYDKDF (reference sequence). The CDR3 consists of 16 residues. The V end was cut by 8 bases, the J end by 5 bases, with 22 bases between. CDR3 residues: CATSHGLGARHQPQHF. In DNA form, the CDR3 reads TGTGCCACCTCCCATGGGCTCGGGGCTCGGCATCAGCCCCAGCATTTT.